This T cell receptor (beta chain) was recorded in a study of monozygotic twins with inflammatory bowel disease. Findings of the study overall: Background noise in patient repertoires may stem from differing immunosuppressive treatments. Twins with IBD had fewer clonotypes in common with others than healthy twins, particularly during disease activity. The study found lower TCRbeta diversity (inverse Simpson) in IBD patients than in healthy co-twins.

Per the germline V gene, CDR1 is SEHNR and CDR2 is FQNEAQ (reference sequence). The CDR3 is made up of 15 amino acids. The authors ran two nested PCRs of about 15 and 9 cycles on TCRalpha and TCRbeta cDNA. With the 5' RACE reads reprocessed, TCRdb shows one record per CDR3 protein and no DNA. The repertoire shows around 450,000 distinct CDR3 sequences; the top ten hold about 2.4%. A remark on this clonotype: Its antigen is not identified.

Sequenced: blood. The receptor was derived from a human donor with ulcerative colitis or Crohn's disease, or a healthy co-twin of an affected twin (not recorded which). V usage is TRBV7-9 and J usage is TRBJ1-1; TCRdb outputs TRBD1, but without DNA this stays unchecked. CDR3 residues: CASSPPGGLNTEAFF. Supplemented by reference TRBV7-9 and TRBJ1-1, the full variable domain reads DTGVSQNPRHKITKRGQNVTFRCDPISEHNRLYWYRQTLGQGPEFLTYFQNEAQLEKSRLLSDRFSAERPKGSFSTLEIQRTEQGDSAMYLCASSPPGGLNTEAFFGQGTRLTVV.